A selection of T cell receptor beta chains follows, all from one sample in a study of CD8+ T cells in alopecia areata. Produced via immunoSEQ multiplex PCR; TCRdb's table is partial and in-frame only. The sample yields a few hundred thousand clones, 56% seen once. Specimen: CD8+ T cells sorted from blood. Receptors were obtained from a human donor in good health. Both conserved end residues are part of each CDR3. Each record gives: V gene, J gene, clone size, D gene, CDR3 protein, CDR3 DNA. The D gene is left open where the match is weak. Not all rows give a size; the values are once, few, many and, for expanded clones, a class.

TRBV27	TRBJ1-1	-	-	CAVRPGRYTEAFF	TGTGCCGTCCGCCCGGGCCGGTACACTGAAGCTTTCTTT
TRBV2	TRBJ2-7	-	TRBD1	CASSPPGQSYEQYF	TGTGCCAGCAGCCCCCCGGGACAGTCCTACGAGCAGTACTTC
TRBV7-9	TRBJ2-6	few	-	CASSSGANVLTF	TGTGCCAGCAGCTCCGGGGCCAACGTCCTGACTTTC
TRBV29-1	TRBJ2-1	few	TRBD2	CSVERGDYNEQFF	TGCAGCGTTGAGCGGGGGGACTACAATGAGCAGTTCTTC
TRBV7-2	TRBJ1-2	-	-	CASSLDVYTGTDYGYTF	TGTGCCAGCAGCTTAGATGTTTATACGGGGACTGACTATGGCTACACCTTC
TRBV27	TRBJ1-6	-	-	CASSIQPSPLHF	TGTGCCAGCAGTATCCAGCCTTCACCCCTCCACTTT
TRBV4-1	TRBJ1-1	-	TRBD1	CASSQVPVGQPRNTEAFF	TGCGCCAGCAGCCAAGTACCCGTGGGACAGCCAAGGAACACTGAAGCTTTCTTT
TRBV5-6	TRBJ1-6	-	-	CASSIGTPGVWSPLHF	TGTGCCAGCAGCATCGGGACCCCGGGGGTGTGGTCACCCCTCCACTTT
TRBV4-1	TRBJ1-1	-	-	CASSQDLTGNTEAFF	TGCGCCAGCAGCCAAGATCTAACGGGGAACACTGAAGCTTTCTTT
TRBV7-9	TRBJ2-7	few	-	CASSFYDTEEYF	TGTGCCAGCAGCTTTTATGACACGGAGGAGTACTTC
TRBV19	TRBJ1-5	few	-	CASSIRTRVNQPQHF	TGTGCCAGTAGTATACGGACGAGAGTCAATCAGCCCCAGCATTTT
TRBV29-1	TRBJ1-2	few	TRBD1	CSAPTGYGYTF	TGCAGCGCCCCGACAGGGTATGGCTACACCTTC
TRBV5-1	TRBJ2-3	-	-	CASSPSDWSADTQYF	TGCGCCAGCAGCCCGTCGGACTGGAGCGCAGATACGCAGTATTTT
TRBV6-5	TRBJ1-2	-	-	CASSYRGGVLGYTF	TGTGCCAGCAGTTACCGCGGAGGGGTTTTAGGCTACACCTTC
TRBV2	TRBJ2-5	-	-	CASSEVVHNQETQYF	TGTGCCAGCAGTGAGGTCGTGCACAACCAAGAGACCCAGTACTTC
TRBV5-6	TRBJ1-1	-	-	CASRGERGDTEAFF	TGTGCCAGCAGGGGGGAACGAGGCGACACTGAAGCTTTCTTT
TRBV4-2	TRBJ1-1	-	-	CASSQGNTEAFF	TGTGCCAGCAGCCAAGGGAACACTGAAGCTTTCTTT
TRBV13	TRBJ1-1	-	TRBD1	CASSFTGGISTEAFF	TGTGCCAGCAGCTTCACAGGGGGCATTAGCACTGAAGCTTTCTTT
TRBV9	TRBJ2-7	-	-	CASSVGARLGDEQYF	TGTGCCAGCAGCGTAGGTGCTAGGCTAGGGGACGAGCAGTACTTC
TRBV10-2	TRBJ1-1	-	-	CASGPGVTEAFF	TGCGCCAGCGGCCCGGGGGTCACTGAAGCTTTCTTT
TRBV11-2	TRBJ2-7	-	TRBD1	CASSLATGTEQYF	TGTGCCAGCAGCTTAGCGACAGGGACCGAGCAGTACTTC
TRBV15	TRBJ2-2	-	-	CATSRDGDTGELFF	TGTGCCACCAGCAGAGACGGTGACACCGGGGAGCTGTTTTTT
TRBV29-1	TRBJ2-2	-	TRBD1	CSVEAGGRTGELFF	TGCAGCGTTGAGGCAGGGGGCAGAACCGGGGAGCTGTTTTTT
TRBV7-2	TRBJ2-1	-	-	CASSLPMSNEQFF	TGTGCCAGCAGCTTACCGATGAGTAATGAGCAGTTCTTC
TRBV28	TRBJ2-5	-	TRBD1	CASSPTGGAGETQYF	TGTGCCAGCAGTCCCACAGGGGGCGCAGGAGAGACCCAGTACTTC
TRBV4-1	TRBJ2-5	-	-	CASSLRALGETQYF	TGCGCCAGCAGCTTACGGGCCCTTGGAGAGACCCAGTACTTC
TRBV7-9	TRBJ2-7	-	TRBD1	CASSYGTGVLEQYF	TGTGCCAGCAGCTATGGGACAGGGGTACTCGAGCAGTACTTC
TRBV7-6	TRBJ2-7	once	TRBD1	CASSLVGTGTGDYEQYF	TGTGCCAGCAGCTTAGTCGGAACCGGGACAGGGGACTACGAGCAGTACTTC
TRBV29-1	TRBJ2-7	few	-	CSVEYGGPYEQYF	TGCAGCGTTGAGTATGGGGGCCCCTACGAGCAGTACTTC
TRBV29-1	TRBJ2-7	-	-	CSVEGPSAYEQYF	TGCAGCGTTGAGGGGCCGAGCGCCTACGAGCAGTACTTC
TRBV9	TRBJ1-2	once	-	CASSVGGAAYGYTF	TGTGCCAGCAGCGTTGGGGGGGCGGCCTATGGCTACACCTTC